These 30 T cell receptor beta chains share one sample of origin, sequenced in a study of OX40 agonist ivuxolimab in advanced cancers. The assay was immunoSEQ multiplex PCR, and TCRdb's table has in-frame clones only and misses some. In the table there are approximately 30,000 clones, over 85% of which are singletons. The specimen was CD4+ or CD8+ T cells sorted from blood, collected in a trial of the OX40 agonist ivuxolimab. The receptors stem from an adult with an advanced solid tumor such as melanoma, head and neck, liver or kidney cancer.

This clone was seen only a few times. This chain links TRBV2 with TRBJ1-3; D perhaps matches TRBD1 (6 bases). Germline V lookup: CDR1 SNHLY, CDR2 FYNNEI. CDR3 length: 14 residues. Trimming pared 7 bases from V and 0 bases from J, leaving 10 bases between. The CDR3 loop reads CASTLTGSGNTIYF. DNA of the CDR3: TGTGCCAGCACCTTGACAGGCTCTGGAAACACCATATATTTT. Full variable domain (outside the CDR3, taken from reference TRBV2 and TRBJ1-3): EPEVTQTPSHQVTQMGQEVILRCVPISNHLYFYWYRQILGQKVEFLVSFYNNEISEKSEIFDDQFSVERPDGSNFTLKIRSTKLEDSAMYFCASTLTGSGNTIYFGEGSWLTVV.

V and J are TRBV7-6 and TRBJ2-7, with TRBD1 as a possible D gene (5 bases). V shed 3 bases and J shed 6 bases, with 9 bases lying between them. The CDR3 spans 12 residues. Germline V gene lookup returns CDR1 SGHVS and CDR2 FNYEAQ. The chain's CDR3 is CASSFRVGEQYF. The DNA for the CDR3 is TGTGCCAGCAGCTTCAGGGTAGGCGAGCAGTACTTC.

The CDR3 here is CASSSVGGVPSPLHF. CDR3 in DNA: TGTGCCAGTAGTAGTGTTGGGGGCGTCCCTTCACCCCTCCACTTT. V usage is TRBV19 and J usage is TRBJ1-6; TRBD1 is a possible D gene (6 bases). V was cut by 4 bases and J by 9 bases, with 16 bases left in between. CDR1 is LNHDA, CDR2 SQIVND, per germline (reference sequence). The CDR3 extends over 15 amino acids.

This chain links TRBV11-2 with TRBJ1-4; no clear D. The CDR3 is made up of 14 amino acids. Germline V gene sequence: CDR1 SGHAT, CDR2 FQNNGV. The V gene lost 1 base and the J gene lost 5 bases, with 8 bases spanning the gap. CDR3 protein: CASSLGQVNEKLFF. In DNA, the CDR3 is TGTGCCAGCAGCTTAGGGCAGGTGAATGAAAAACTGTTTTTT. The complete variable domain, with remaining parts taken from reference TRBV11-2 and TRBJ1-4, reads EAGVAQSPRYKIIEKRQSVAFWCNPISGHATLYWYQQILGQGPKLLIQFQNNGVVDDSQLPKDRFSAERLKGVDSTLKIQPAKLEDSAVYLCASSLGQVNEKLFFGSGTQLSVL.

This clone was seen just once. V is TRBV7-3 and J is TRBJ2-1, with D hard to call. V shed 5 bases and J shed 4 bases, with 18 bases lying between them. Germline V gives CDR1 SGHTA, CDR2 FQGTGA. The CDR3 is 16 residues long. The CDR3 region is CASSDDPSTRYNEQFF. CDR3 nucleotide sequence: TGTGCCAGCAGCGACGACCCGTCGACTCGGTACAATGAGCAGTTCTTC.

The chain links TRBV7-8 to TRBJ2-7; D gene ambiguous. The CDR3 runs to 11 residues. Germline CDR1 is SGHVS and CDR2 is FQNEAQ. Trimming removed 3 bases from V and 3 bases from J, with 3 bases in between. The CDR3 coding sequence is TGTGCCAGCAGCTTGGACTACGAGCAGTACTTC. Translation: CASSLDYEQYF.

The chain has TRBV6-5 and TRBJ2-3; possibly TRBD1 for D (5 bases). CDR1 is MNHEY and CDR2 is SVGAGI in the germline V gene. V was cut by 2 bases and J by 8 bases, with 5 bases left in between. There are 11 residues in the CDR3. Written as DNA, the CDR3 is TGTGCCAGCAGTTACAGGGGTACGCAGTATTTT. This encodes CASSYRGTQYF.

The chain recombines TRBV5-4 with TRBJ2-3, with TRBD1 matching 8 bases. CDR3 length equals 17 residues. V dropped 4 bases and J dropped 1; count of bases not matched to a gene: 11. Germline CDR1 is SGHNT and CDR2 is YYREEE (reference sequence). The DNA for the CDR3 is TGTGCCAGCAGCGCTGTGGCAGGGGGCATGGGCACAGATACGCAGTATTTT. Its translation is CASSAVAGGMGTDTQYF.

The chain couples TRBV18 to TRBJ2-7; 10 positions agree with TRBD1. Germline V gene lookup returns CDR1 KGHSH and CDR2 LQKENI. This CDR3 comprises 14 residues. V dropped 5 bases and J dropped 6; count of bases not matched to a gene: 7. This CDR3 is CASSRPGTGAEQYF. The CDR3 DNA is TGTGCCAGCTCAAGACCCGGGACAGGGGCCGAGCAGTACTTC.

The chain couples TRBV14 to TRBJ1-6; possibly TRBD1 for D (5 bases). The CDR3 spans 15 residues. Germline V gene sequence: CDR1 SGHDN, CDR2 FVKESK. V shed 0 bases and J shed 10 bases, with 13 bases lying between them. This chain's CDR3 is CASSQDGRARSPLHF. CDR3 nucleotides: TGTGCCAGCAGCCAAGACGGCAGGGCACGGTCACCCCTCCACTTT.

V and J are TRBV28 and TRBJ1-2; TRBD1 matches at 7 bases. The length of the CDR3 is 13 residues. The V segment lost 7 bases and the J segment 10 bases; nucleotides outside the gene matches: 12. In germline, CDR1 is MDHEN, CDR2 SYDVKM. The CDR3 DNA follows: TGTGCCAGCACAGGGGGGGTTTTATCGGTCTACACCTTC. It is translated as CASTGGVLSVYTF.

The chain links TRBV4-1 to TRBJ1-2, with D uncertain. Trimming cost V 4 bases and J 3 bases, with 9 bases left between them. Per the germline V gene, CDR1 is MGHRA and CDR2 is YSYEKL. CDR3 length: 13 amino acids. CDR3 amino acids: CASSPYPDYGYTF. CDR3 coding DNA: TGCGCCAGCAGCCCCTACCCAGACTATGGCTACACCTTC.

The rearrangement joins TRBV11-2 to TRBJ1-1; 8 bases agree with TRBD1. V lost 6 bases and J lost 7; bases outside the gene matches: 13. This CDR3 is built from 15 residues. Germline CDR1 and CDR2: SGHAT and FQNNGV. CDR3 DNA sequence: TGTGCCAGCAGACGACCGGGACAGGCAAAAGGTGAAGCTTTCTTT. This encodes CASRRPGQAKGEAFF.

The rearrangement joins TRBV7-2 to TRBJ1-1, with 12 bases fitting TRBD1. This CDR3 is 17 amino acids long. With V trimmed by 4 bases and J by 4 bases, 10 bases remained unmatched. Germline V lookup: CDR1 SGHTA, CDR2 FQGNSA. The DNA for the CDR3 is TGTGCCAGCAGCTCCGGGACAGGGGGCAAGTGGACCACTGAAGCTTTCTTT. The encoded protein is CASSSGTGGKWTTEAFF.

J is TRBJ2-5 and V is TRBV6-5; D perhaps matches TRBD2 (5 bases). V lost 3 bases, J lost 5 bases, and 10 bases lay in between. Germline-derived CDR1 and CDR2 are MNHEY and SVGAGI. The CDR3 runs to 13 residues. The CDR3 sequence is CASSYGGVETQYF. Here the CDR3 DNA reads TGTGCCAGCAGTTATGGAGGAGTGGAGACCCAGTACTTC.

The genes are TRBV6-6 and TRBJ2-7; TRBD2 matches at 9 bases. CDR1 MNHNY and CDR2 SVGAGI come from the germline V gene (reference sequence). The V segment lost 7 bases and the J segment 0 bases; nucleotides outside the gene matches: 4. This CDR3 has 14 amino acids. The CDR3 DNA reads TGTGCCAGCAAGACTAGCGGAGACTCCTACGAGCAGTACTTC. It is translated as CASKTSGDSYEQYF.

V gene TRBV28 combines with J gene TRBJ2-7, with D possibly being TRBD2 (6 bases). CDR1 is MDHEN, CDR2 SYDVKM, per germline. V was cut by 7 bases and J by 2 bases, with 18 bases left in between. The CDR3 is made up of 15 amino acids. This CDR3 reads CASTDSGRHPYEQYF. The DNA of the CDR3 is TGTGCCAGCACCGACTCCGGGAGACATCCCTACGAGCAGTACTTC.

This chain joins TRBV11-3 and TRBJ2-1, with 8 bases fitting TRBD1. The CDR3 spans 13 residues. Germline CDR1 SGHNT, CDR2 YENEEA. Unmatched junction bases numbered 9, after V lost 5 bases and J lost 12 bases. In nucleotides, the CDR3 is TGTGCCAGCAGCCTGGACAGGGACATGTTGCAGTTCTTC. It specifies CASSLDRDMLQFF.

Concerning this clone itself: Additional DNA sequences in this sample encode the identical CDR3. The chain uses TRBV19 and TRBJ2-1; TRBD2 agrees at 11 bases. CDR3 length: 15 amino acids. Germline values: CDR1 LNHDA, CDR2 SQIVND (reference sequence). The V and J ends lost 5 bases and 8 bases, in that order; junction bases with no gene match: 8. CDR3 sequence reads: CASSELAGGTYEQFF. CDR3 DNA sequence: TGTGCCAGTAGTGAGCTAGCGGGAGGAACATATGAGCAGTTCTTC.

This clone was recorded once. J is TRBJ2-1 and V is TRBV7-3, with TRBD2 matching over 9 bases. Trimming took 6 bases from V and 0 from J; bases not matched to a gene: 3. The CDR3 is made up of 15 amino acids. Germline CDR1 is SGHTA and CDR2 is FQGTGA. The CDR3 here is CASRLAGDSYNEQFF. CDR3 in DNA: TGTGCCAGCAGGTTAGCGGGAGACTCCTACAATGAGCAGTTCTTC.

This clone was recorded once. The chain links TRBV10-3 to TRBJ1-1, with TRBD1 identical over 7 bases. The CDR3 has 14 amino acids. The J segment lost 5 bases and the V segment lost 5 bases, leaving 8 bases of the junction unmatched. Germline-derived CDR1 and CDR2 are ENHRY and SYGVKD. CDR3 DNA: TGTGCCATCAGTTCCGACGGCAGGGGGACTGAAGCTTTCTTT. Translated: CAISSDGRGTEAFF.

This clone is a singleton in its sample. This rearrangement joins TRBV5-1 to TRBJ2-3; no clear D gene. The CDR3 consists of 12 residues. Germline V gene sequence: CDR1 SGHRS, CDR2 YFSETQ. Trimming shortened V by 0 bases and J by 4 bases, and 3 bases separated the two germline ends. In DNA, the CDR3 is TGCGCCAGCAGCTTGGCCTCAGATACGCAGTATTTT. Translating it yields CASSLASDTQYF.

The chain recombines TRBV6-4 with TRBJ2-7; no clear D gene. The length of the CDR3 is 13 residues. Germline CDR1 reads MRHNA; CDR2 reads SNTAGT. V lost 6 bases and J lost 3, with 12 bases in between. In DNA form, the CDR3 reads TGTGCCAGCAGGGATCTTCCTGACTACGAGCAGTACTTC. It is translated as CASRDLPDYEQYF.

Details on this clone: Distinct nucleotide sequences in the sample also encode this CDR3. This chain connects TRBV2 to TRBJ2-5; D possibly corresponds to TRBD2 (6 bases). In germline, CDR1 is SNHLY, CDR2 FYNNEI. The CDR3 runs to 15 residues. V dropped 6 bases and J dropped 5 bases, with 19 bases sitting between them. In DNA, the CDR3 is TGTGCCAGCAGGTCGGGAGCCCATTATTCGGAGACCCAGTACTTC. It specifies CASRSGAHYSETQYF.

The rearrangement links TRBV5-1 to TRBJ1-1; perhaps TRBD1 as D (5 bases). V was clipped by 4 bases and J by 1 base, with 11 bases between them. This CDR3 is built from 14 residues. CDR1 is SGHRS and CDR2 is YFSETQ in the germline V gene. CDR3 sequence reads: CASSPGPTNTEAFF. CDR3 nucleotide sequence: TGCGCCAGCAGCCCGGGACCGACGAACACTGAAGCTTTCTTT.

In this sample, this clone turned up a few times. The CDR3 nucleotides are TGTGCCAGTTTAAGTCACGGGATGAACACTGAAGCTTTCTTT. This encodes CASLSHGMNTEAFF. The chain links TRBV19 to TRBJ1-1, with D unresolved. CDR3 length: 14 residues. Germline V lookup: CDR1 LNHDA, CDR2 SQIVND (reference sequence). V was clipped by 8 bases and J by 0 bases, with 13 bases between them.

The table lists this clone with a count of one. The CDR3 loop is CASSIHRGQANTGELFF. In nucleotides, the CDR3 is TGTGCCAGTAGTATTCATAGGGGGCAAGCGAACACCGGGGAGCTGTTTTTT. The gene calls are TRBV19 and TRBJ2-2; 7 positions agree with TRBD1. CDR3 length: 17 residues. In germline, CDR1 is LNHDA, CDR2 SQIVND (reference sequence). V lost 3 bases to trimming and J lost 0 bases; unmatched junction nucleotides: 7. Complete variable domain (other parts from reference TRBV19 and TRBJ2-2): DGGITQSPKYLFRKEGQNVTLSCEQNLNHDAMYWYRQDPGQGLRLIYYSQIVNDFQKGDIAEGYSVSREKKESFPLTVTSAQKNPTAFYLCASSIHRGQANTGELFFGEGSRLTVL.

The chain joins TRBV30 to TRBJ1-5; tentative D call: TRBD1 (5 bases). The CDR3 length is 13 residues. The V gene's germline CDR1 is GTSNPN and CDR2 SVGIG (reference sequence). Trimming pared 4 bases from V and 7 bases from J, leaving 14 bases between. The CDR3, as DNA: TGTGCCTGGAATGGGGGAGCGGGCCAGCCCCAGCATTTT. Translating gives CAWNGGAGQPQHF.

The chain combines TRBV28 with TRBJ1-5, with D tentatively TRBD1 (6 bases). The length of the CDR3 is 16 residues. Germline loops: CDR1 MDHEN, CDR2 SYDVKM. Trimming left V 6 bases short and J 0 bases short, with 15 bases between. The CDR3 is CASSTAQGNSNQPQHF. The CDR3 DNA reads TGTGCCAGCAGCACTGCACAGGGTAATAGCAATCAGCCCCAGCATTTT. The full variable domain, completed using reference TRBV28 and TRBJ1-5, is DVKVTQSSRYLVKRTGEKVFLECVQDMDHENMFWYRQDPGLGLRLIYFSYDVKMKEKGDIPEGYSVSREKKERFSLILESASTNQTSMYLCASSTAQGNSNQPQHFGDGTRLSIL.

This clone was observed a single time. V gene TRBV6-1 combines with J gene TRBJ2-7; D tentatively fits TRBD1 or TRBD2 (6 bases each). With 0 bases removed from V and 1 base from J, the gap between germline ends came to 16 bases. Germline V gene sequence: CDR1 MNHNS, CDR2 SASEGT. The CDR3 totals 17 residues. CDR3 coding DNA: TGTGCCAGCAGTGAAGCGCTTAGGGGGGTGAGATCCTACGAGCAGTACTTC. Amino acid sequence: CASSEALRGVRSYEQYF.